The 6 T cell receptor beta chains in this list originate from one sample, sequenced in a study of cytomegalovirus exposure and HLA in healthy donors (TCRdb year 2017). Libraries were made using the immunoSEQ multiplex PCR assay. For the multiplex PCR, a mixture combining 60 forward primers for TCR Vbeta segments and 13 reverse primers for TCR Jbeta segments was used. TCRdb carries this immuneACCESS record with in-frame sequences only. Its versions omit some clonotypes, under half of them owing to an unresolved V gene in the studies checked, with the rest unexplained. The sample table lists about 170,000 clones, about four fifths of them with a count of one. Roughly 5% of the sample is taken by the ten largest. Material for sequencing was PBMCs. Source of these receptors: a girl aged 10 to 17 in good health and CMV-seropositive.

The J gene is TRBJ2-3, the V gene TRBV11-3, with 7 nucleotides matching TRBD2. The CDR3 spans 15 residues. The V segment lost 1 base and the J segment 2 bases; nucleotides outside the gene matches: 3. Germline CDR1 reads SGHNT; CDR2 reads YENEEA. DNA for the CDR3: TGTGCCAGCAGCTTAGCGGGGGGTGTCACAGATACGCAGTATTTT. Translated: CASSLAGGVTDTQYF.

The chain joins TRBV7-9 to TRBJ2-1; 8 nucleotides align to TRBD2. Germline V gene data show CDR1 as SEHNR and CDR2 as FQNEAQ (reference sequence). The ends lost 5 bases at V and 2 bases at J; junction bases unmatched: 8. The CDR3 is made up of 16 amino acids. This CDR3 is CASSPLTGGPYNEQFF. For the CDR3, the DNA is TGTGCCAGCAGCCCCTTGACGGGGGGGCCCTACAATGAGCAGTTCTTC. Supplemented by reference TRBV7-9 and TRBJ2-1, the full variable domain reads DTGVSQNPRHKITKRGQNVTFRCDPISEHNRLYWYRQTLGQGPEFLTYFQNEAQLEKSRLLSDRFSAERPKGSFSTLEIQRTEQGDSAMYLCASSPLTGGPYNEQFFGPGTRLTVL.

V is TRBV6-5 and J is TRBJ1-1; tentatively, D is TRBD1 (6 bases). Germline assignment: CDR1 MNHEY and CDR2 SVGAGI. This CDR3 comprises 15 residues. Trimming shortened V by 5 bases and J by 3 bases, and 16 bases separated the two germline ends. The CDR3 here is CASSKYRASDTEAFF. The DNA for the CDR3 is TGTGCCAGCAGTAAGTACAGGGCTTCTGACACTGAAGCTTTCTTT.

The rearrangement links TRBV9 to TRBJ1-1; a possible D gene is TRBD1 (6 bases). CDR1 is SGDLS, CDR2 YYNGEE, per germline. Trimming pared 3 bases from V and 3 bases from J, leaving 9 bases between. This CDR3 has 13 amino acids. CDR3 in DNA: TGTGCCAGCAGCGCACAGGGCTACACTGAAGCTTTCTTT. Translating it yields CASSAQGYTEAFF.

This chain connects TRBV7-9 to TRBJ1-3; perhaps TRBD1 as D (6 bases). Germline V gene sequence: CDR1 SEHNR, CDR2 FQNEAQ (reference sequence). V dropped 5 bases and J dropped 2 bases, with 13 bases sitting between them. This CDR3 is built from 15 residues. The CDR3 bases are TGTGCCAGCAGCGCCAGGGGTGTAGCTGGAAACACCATATATTTT. Protein sequence: CASSARGVAGNTIYF.

The chain carries TRBV5-1 and TRBJ1-2; tentative D call: TRBD1 (5 bases). Germline V gene sequence: CDR1 SGHRS, CDR2 YFSETQ. The CDR3 has 13 amino acids. The germline V and J ends were trimmed by 10 bases and 1 base, with 14 bases remaining between them. CDR3 loop: CAGPDSNNYGYTF. As DNA, the CDR3 is TGCGCCGGCCCTGACAGCAATAACTATGGCTACACCTTC. Looking up the rest from reference TRBV5-1 and TRBJ1-2 gives the full variable domain: KAGVTQTPRYLIKTRGQQVTLSCSPISGHRSVSWYQQTPGQGLQFLFEYFSETQRNKGNFPGRFSGRQFSNSRSEMNVSTLELGDSALYLCAGPDSNNYGYTFGSGTRLTVV.